A single sample is the source of the 7 T cell receptor beta chains below, sequenced in a study of Graves' ophthalmopathy and Graves' hyperthyroidism. Amplified material comprised TCR beta CDR3 regions derived from RNA transcripts. RT-PCR was first run with HTBI primers, then multiplex PCR in a second round. TCRdb re-analysed the multiplex PCR reads in MiXCR, keeping a single row per CDR3 protein. The sample has 650,000 to 900,000 distinct CDR3 sequences, roughly 41% seen once. The sample was peripheral blood. Receptors were obtained from an adult man with Graves' ophthalmopathy.

Comments on this clonotype: A much larger clone lies a single base off, so this may be a read error. This sequence joins TRBV15 and TRBJ1-2; 7 bases align to TRBD1. This CDR3 comprises 14 residues. Germline CDR1 LNHNV, CDR2 YYDKDF (reference sequence). The CDR3 nucleotides are TGTGCCAGCAGTTTCGGGCGACAGGGCTATGACTACACCTTC. Its translation is CASSFGRQGYDYTF.

The V call is TRBV7-9, the J call TRBJ1-1; 10 nucleotides agree with TRBD1. The CDR3 is 14 amino acids. V lost 4 bases, J lost 11 bases, and 10 bases stayed unmatched. Per the germline V gene, CDR1 is SEHNR and CDR2 is FQNEAQ (reference sequence). CDR3 in DNA: TGTGCCAGCAGCTCCCCGGGACAGGGGATGGGGGCTTTCTTT. Translating it yields CASSSPGQGMGAFF.

This clonotype was recorded a few times. The rearrangement uses TRBV2 and TRBJ2-5; tentative D call: TRBD1 (5 bases). In germline, CDR1 is SNHLY, CDR2 FYNNEI. This CDR3 spans 14 amino acids. V gave up 1 base and J gave up 0 bases, with 6 bases separating them. CDR3 bases: TGTGCCAGCAGTGAAGAGGGGAACCAAGAGACCCAGTACTTC. It codes for CASSEEGNQETQYF. Based on the CDR3 plus reference TRBV2 and TRBJ2-5, the full variable domain is EPEVTQTPSHQVTQMGQEVILRCVPISNHLYFYWYRQILGQKVEFLVSFYNNEISEKSEIFDDQFSVERPDGSNFTLKIRSTKLEDSAMYFCASSEEGNQETQYFGPGTRLLVL.

Notes on this clonotype: No conserved phenylalanine or tryptophan ends this CDR3, so it is likely a read error. It is unclear where the CDR3 begins or ends on the DNA, so no DNA is shown, and the CDR3 is as TCRdb lists it. The chain has TRBV11-2 and TRBJ2-7. From its first to its last residue, the CDR3 has 8 amino acids. CDR1 and CDR2 (germline): SGHAT, FQNNGV. The chain's CDR3 is CASSQDRA.

The chain uses TRBV2 and TRBJ1-2, with 10 bases matching TRBD1. The CDR3 contains 13 residues. Germline assignment: CDR1 SNHLY and CDR2 FYNNEI. The trim removed 5 bases at V and 8 bases at J, leaving 5 bases unmatched. Written as DNA, the CDR3 is TGTGCCAGCAGTTTAGGGACAGGGGTGGGCTACACCTTC. This encodes CASSLGTGVGYTF.

This clonotype was observed many times. The CDR3 spells CASSLALRGPSYEQYF. For the CDR3, the DNA is TGTGCCAGCAGCTTAGCTCTGCGGGGACCCTCCTACGAGCAGTACTTC. The chain joins TRBV7-2 to TRBJ2-7, with D possibly TRBD2 on 6 matching bases. CDR1 and CDR2 from the germline V gene are SGHTA and FQGNSA. V lost 0 bases and J lost 0, with 12 bases in between. CDR3 length: 16 amino acids.

V usage is TRBV11-2 and J usage is TRBJ2-3; 7 bases are shared with TRBD1. The CDR3 covers 15 residues. V lost 5 bases to trimming and J lost 2 bases; unmatched junction nucleotides: 7. CDR1 and CDR2 from the germline V gene are SGHAT and FQNNGV. Here the CDR3 DNA reads TGTGCCAGCAGCGCAGGACAGGCCAACACAGATACGCAGTATTTT. It translates to CASSAGQANTDTQYF.